This TCR beta chain derives from a study of T cells in localized non-small cell lung cancer. Germline CDR1 is ENHRY and CDR2 is SYGVKD. The CDR3 totals 13 residues. The V end was cut by 10 bases, the J end by 4 bases, with 17 bases between. Data came from immunoSEQ multiplex PCR; TCRdb stores just in-frame clones and leaves some out. Altogether around 26,000 clones are present, roughly 89% being singletons, with the ten largest covering 2.8%. This chain links TRBV10-3 with TRBJ2-7; no clear D. The receptor's source is a woman between 18 and 50 years old with stage I lung adenocarcinoma. This specimen consisted of peripheral blood, obtained before any cancer treatment. The CDR3: CATLSGVGYEQYF. The CDR3 bases are TGTGCCACGCTGAGTGGGGTGGGTTACGAGCAGTACTTC.